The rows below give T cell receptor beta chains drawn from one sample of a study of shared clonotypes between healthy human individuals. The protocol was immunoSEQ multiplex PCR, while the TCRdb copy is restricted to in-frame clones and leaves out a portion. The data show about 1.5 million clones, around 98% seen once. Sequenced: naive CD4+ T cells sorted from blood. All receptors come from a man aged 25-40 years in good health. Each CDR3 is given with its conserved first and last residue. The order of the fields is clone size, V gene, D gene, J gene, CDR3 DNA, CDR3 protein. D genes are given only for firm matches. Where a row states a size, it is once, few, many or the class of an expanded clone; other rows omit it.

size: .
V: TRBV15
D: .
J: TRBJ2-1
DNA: TGTGCCACCAGTATTCACACATCCTACAATGAGCAGTTCTTC
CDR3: CATSIHTSYNEQFF

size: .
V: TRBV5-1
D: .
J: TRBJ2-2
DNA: TGCGCCAGCAGACCAGGGACAATTAACACCGGGGAGCTGTTTTTT
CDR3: CASRPGTINTGELFF

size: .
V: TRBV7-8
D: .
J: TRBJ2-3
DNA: TGTGCCAGCAGCTTAAGGGGGTTAAAGGCAGATACGCAGTATTTT
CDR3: CASSLRGLKADTQYF

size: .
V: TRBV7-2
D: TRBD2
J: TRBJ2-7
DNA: TGTGCCAGCAGCCCGGGGCGGGGACTAGCGGGAGGAAAGCAGTACTTC
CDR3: CASSPGRGLAGGKQYF

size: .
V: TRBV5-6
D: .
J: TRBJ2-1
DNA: TGTGCCAGCAGCTCCTCTACGGCAGAAAATGAGCAGTTCTTC
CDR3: CASSSSTAENEQFF

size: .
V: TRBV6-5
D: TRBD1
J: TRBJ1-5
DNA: TGTGCCAGCAGTTCACTCGGGACAGGGCTCAATCAGCCCCAGCATTTT
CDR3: CASSSLGTGLNQPQHF

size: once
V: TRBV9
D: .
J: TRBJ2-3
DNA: TGTGCCAGCAGCGTAGCCAGGGGTGCAGATACGCAGTATTTT
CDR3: CASSVARGADTQYF

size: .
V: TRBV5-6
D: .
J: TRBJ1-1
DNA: TGTGCCAGCAGCTTGGGTTCGAACACTGAAGCTTTCTTT
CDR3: CASSLGSNTEAFF

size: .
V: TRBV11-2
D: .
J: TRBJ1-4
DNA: TGTGCCAGCAGCTTTCGACAACCAACTAATGAAAAACTGTTTTTT
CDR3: CASSFRQPTNEKLFF

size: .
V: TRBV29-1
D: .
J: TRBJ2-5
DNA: TGCAGCGTTGCCATCCGGGCTCAGTGGGGCGAGACCCAGTACTTC
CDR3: CSVAIRAQWGETQYF

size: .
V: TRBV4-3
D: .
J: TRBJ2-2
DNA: TGCGCCAGCAGTATTAGCGTGGGCGGGGAGCTGTTTTTT
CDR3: CASSISVGGELFF

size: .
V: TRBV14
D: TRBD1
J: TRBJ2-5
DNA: TGTGCCAGCAGCCAGACGACAGGGTTCCAAGAGACCCAGTACTTC
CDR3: CASSQTTGFQETQYF

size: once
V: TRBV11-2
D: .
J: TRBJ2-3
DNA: TGTGCCAGCAGCTTAGCGAAAGGGGGGGGACCTACAGATACGCAGTATTTT
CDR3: CASSLAKGGGPTDTQYF

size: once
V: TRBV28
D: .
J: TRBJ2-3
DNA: TGTGCCAGCAGTCGAGAGCTCAACACAGATACGCAGTATTTT
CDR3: CASSRELNTDTQYF

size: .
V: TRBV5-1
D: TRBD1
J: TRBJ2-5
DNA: TGCGCCAGCAGCTCGGGACAGGGAGGGCAAGAGACCCAGTACTTC
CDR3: CASSSGQGGQETQYF

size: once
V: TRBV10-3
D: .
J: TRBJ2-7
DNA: TGTGCCATCAGTGACCCCGGGACAAGTTCCTACGAGCAGTACTTC
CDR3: CAISDPGTSSYEQYF

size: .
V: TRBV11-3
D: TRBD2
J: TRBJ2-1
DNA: TGTGCCAGCAGCGGAACGACTAGCGGGAGGGTGCAGTTCTTC
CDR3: CASSGTTSGRVQFF

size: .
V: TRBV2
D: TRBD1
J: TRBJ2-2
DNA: TGTGCCAGCAGTGAAACCCGACAGGGGGTGACCCTTACCGGGGAGCTGTTTTTT
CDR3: CASSETRQGVTLTGELFF

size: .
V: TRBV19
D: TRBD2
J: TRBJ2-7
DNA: TGTGCCAGTAGTATAGAAAATCGCCGGGACATGGAGCGGGAGGGTAATCACGAGCAGTACTTC
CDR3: CASSIENRRDMEREGNHEQYF

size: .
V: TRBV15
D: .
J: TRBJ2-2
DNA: TGTGCCACCAGCAGATCCCGGGGGCGGGGCACCGGGGAGCTGTTTTTT
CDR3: CATSRSRGRGTGELFF

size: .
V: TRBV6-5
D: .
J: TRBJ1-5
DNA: TGTGCCAGCAGGGCAGGGAGATATAGCAATCAGCCCCAGCATTTT
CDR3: CASRAGRYSNQPQHF

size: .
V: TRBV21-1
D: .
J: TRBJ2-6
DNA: TGTGCCAGCAGCAAAGCGCAGACCAGGGGTACACGGTCCCTTCCTGGGGCCAACGTCCTGACTTTC
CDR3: CASSKAQTRGTRSLPGANVLTF

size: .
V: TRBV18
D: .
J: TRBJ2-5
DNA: TGTGCCAGCTCACCCGGCGCAAACCAAGAGACCCAGTACTTC
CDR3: CASSPGANQETQYF

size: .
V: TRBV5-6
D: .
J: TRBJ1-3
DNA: TGTGCCAGCAGCTTTAAAGGGGGTGGCGGAAACACCATATATTTT
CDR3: CASSFKGGGGNTIYF

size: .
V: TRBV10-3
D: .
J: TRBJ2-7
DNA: TGTGCCATCAGTGAGTCGACGGGCAGCTACGAGCAGTACTTC
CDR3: CAISESTGSYEQYF

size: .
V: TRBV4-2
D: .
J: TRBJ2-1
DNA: TGTGCCAGCAGCCAAGAGCTTATCTCCTACAATGAGCAGTTCTTC
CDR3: CASSQELISYNEQFF

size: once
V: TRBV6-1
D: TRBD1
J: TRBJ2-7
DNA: TGTGCCAGCAGACGGACAGGTGACTACGAGCAGTACTTC
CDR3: CASRRTGDYEQYF

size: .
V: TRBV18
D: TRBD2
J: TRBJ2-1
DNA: TGTGCCAGCTCACACAAGACTAGCGGGGGAACGGAGCAGTTCTTC
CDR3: CASSHKTSGGTEQFF

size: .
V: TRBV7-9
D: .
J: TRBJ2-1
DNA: TGTGCCAGCATCCGACAGGAGGGGTCCTACAATGAGCAGTTCTTC
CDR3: CASIRQEGSYNEQFF

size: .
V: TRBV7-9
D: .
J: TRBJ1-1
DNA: TGTGCCAGCAGCGCTCGACAGTTGGACACTGAAGCTTTCTTT
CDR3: CASSARQLDTEAFF

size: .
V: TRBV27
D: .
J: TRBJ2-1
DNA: TGTGCCAGCAGTTCTGTATACAATGAGCAGTTCTTC
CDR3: CASSSVYNEQFF

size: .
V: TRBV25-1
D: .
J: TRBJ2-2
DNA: TGTGCCAGCAGTGTCTTCCCCCGTGGACTCACCGGGGAGCTGTTTTTT
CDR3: CASSVFPRGLTGELFF

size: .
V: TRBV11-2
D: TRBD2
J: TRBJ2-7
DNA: TGTGCCAGCAGCTTAGTAGCTCTAGCGGGTCCCTACGAGCAGTACTTC
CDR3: CASSLVALAGPYEQYF

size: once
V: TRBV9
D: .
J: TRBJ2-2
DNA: TGTGCCAGCAGCGTAATGGGAGAGGTCACCGGGGAGCTGTTTTTT
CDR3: CASSVMGEVTGELFF

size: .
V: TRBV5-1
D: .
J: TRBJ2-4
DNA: TGCGCCAGCAGCTCCCAACCCTCGGACAACATTCAGTACTTC
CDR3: CASSSQPSDNIQYF

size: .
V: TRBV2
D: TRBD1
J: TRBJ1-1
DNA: TGTGCCAGCAGTGAAATTAGGGGACAGGGCGGGACTGAAGCTTTCTTT
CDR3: CASSEIRGQGGTEAFF

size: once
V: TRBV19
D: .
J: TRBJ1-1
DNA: TGTGCCAGTAGTGACCAGGGGAACACTGAAGCTTTCTTT
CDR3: CASSDQGNTEAFF

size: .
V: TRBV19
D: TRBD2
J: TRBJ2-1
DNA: TGTGCCAGTAGTAGAGCGGGGAGAGGGCACAATGAGCAGTTCTTC
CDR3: CASSRAGRGHNEQFF

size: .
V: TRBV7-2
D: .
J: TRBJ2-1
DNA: TGTGCCAGCAGCTTTGAGCGGAGTCCCTACAATGAGCAGTTCTTC
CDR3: CASSFERSPYNEQFF

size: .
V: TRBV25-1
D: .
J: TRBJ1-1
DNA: TGTGCCAGCAGTGCCTTCGGAGGCACTGAAGCTTTCTTT
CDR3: CASSAFGGTEAFF

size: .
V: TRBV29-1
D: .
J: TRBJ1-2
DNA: TGCAGCGTTGGGGTCCCGGGACGAACGACGGGCTACACCTTC
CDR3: CSVGVPGRTTGYTF

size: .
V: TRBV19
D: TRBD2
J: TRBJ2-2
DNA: TGTGCCAGTAGTTTCGCGGGAGGCACCGGGGAGCTGTTTTTT
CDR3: CASSFAGGTGELFF

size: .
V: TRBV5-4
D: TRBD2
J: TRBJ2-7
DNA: TGTGCCAGCAGCGTTAGCGGGAGTGGATACGAGCAGTACTTC
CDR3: CASSVSGSGYEQYF

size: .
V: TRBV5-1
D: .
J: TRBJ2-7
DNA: TGCGCCAGCAGCCCGGGAGACAGGCCAACCTACGAGCAGTACTTC
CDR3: CASSPGDRPTYEQYF

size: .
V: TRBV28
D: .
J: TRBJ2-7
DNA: TGTGCCAGCAGTGACCGGAGCGGTTACGAGCAGTACTTC
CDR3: CASSDRSGYEQYF

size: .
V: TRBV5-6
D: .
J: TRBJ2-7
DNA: TGTGCCAGCAGCTTGGTTCGGGACGGGATAGTGTCCTACGAGCAGTACTTC
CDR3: CASSLVRDGIVSYEQYF

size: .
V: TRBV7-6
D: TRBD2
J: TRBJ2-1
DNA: TGTGCCAGCAGCCCTCACACTAGCGGGAGGACTAACAATGAGCAGTTCTTC
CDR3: CASSPHTSGRTNNEQFF

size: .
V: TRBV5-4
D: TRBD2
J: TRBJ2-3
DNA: TGTGCCAGCAGCTCTAGCGGTCTTAGCACAGATACGCAGTATTTT
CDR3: CASSSSGLSTDTQYF